These 15 T cell receptor beta chains were sequenced from one sample in a study of CD8+ T cells in alopecia areata. Stated treatment: oral pan-JAK inhibitor, 5-10 mg twice daily. The sequencing template was cDNA reverse transcribed from extracted RNA. Libraries were prepared by immunoSEQ multiplex PCR; TCRdb keeps only in-frame clonotypes and omits some of them. Among approximately 190,000 clones listed, roughly 60% were seen once. The input for sequencing was CD4+ T cells sorted from blood, taken at week 24, from a patient treated with tofacitinib. The receptor set was obtained from a human donor with alopecia areata.

The chain recombines TRBV9 with TRBJ2-1, with 7 bases lining up with TRBD2. Per the germline V gene, CDR1 is SGDLS and CDR2 is YYNGEE. The CDR3 consists of 14 residues. Losses at the gene ends were 1 base for V and 4 bases for J; bases not matched to a gene: 2. CDR3 sequence (DNA): TGTGCCAGCAGCGTAAGTAGCGGGTACAATGAGCAGTTCTTC. Translating gives CASSVSSGYNEQFF.

This clone occurred a few times. The chain uses TRBV13 and TRBJ2-7; 9 bases match TRBD1. There are 15 residues in the CDR3. V was pared by 1 base and J by 5 bases, with 6 bases of the junction left unmatched. Germline values: CDR1 PRHDT, CDR2 FYEKMQ (reference sequence). CDR3 sequence: CASSLAGTGLDEQYF. CDR3 DNA: TGTGCCAGCAGCTTAGCCGGGACAGGGTTGGACGAGCAGTACTTC.

This clone has just a few counts. J is TRBJ2-3 and V is TRBV2, with 10 bases identical to TRBD1. V was pared by 7 bases and J by 0 bases, with 4 bases of the junction left unmatched. CDR3 size: 15 residues. CDR1 and CDR2 (germline): SNHLY, FYNNEI. The CDR3 sequence is CASTGQGVSTDTQYF. In nucleotides, the CDR3 is TGTGCCAGCACCGGACAGGGGGTTAGCACAGATACGCAGTATTTT.

This chain uses TRBV10-3 with TRBJ2-1; possible D gene TRBD1, 5 bases. V was cut by 4 bases and J by 7 bases, with 8 bases left in between. The CDR3 totals 12 residues. In germline, CDR1 is ENHRY, CDR2 SYGVKD. This CDR3 is CAISVKGNEQFF. The CDR3 DNA reads as TGTGCCATCAGTGTAAAGGGGAATGAGCAGTTCTTC.

This chain uses TRBV4-1 with TRBJ2-3; 7 nucleotides align to TRBD1. The ends lost 0 bases at V and 0 bases at J; junction bases unmatched: 6. Germline CDR1 MGHRA, CDR2 YSYEKL. This CDR3 region has 17 residues. CDR3 nucleotide sequence: TGCGCCAGCAGCCAAGATTACCGGGACAGAAGCACAGATACGCAGTATTTT. It specifies CASSQDYRDRSTDTQYF.

CDR3 residues: CASTRGVGGKLFF. In DNA form, the CDR3 reads TGTGCCAGCACCCGTGGGGTAGGGGGGAAACTGTTTTTT. The V call is TRBV5-6, the J call TRBJ1-4, with TRBD1 as a possible D gene (6 bases). The CDR3 length is 13 residues. In germline, CDR1 is SGHDT, CDR2 YYEEEE. V was trimmed by 6 bases and J by 11 bases, leaving 17 bases between them.

The table lists this clone with a few counts. The chain couples TRBV29-1 to TRBJ2-5, with a possible D match to TRBD1 (7 bases). Germline CDR1 reads SQVTM; CDR2 reads ANQGSEA. This CDR3 spans 13 amino acids. Trimming left V 4 bases short and J 5 bases short, with 14 bases between. The CDR3 DNA reads TGCAGCGTTGGCGGGACAGTCGGGGAGACCCAGTACTTC. This codes for CSVGGTVGETQYF.

This clone was seen just once. This chain links TRBV5-1 with TRBJ1-2; D gene uncertain. Germline CDR1 and CDR2: SGHRS and YFSETQ. The CDR3 runs to 12 residues. Trimming stripped 4 bases from V and 4 bases from J, with 8 bases between. CDR3 amino acids: CASSPDTYGYTF. Written as DNA, the CDR3 is TGCGCCAGCAGCCCAGACACCTATGGCTACACCTTC. The entire variable domain, with the rest obtained from reference TRBV5-1 and TRBJ1-2, is as follows: KAGVTQTPRYLIKTRGQQVTLSCSPISGHRSVSWYQQTPGQGLQFLFEYFSETQRNKGNFPGRFSGRQFSNSRSEMNVSTLELGDSALYLCASSPDTYGYTFGSGTRLTVV.

The CDR3 reads CASSPGEVTEAFF. In DNA form, the CDR3 reads TGCGCCAGCAGCCCGGGGGAGGTTACTGAAGCTTTCTTT. This chain links TRBV5-1 with TRBJ1-1, with D maybe TRBD1 (5 bases). Germline-derived CDR1 and CDR2 are SGHRS and YFSETQ. The CDR3 has 13 residues. V was cut by 4 bases and J by 5 bases, with 12 bases left in between.

The V gene is TRBV25-1, the J gene TRBJ2-1, with 7 bases fitting TRBD2. V was clipped by 4 bases and J by 4 bases; unmatched bases: 13. Germline CDR1 reads MGHDK; CDR2 reads SYGVNS. The length of the CDR3 is 17 residues. The CDR3, as DNA: TGTGCCAGCAGTGTTGCCAAACTAGCGTCGTATTACAATGAGCAGTTCTTC. Translating it yields CASSVAKLASYYNEQFF.

The rearrangement joins TRBV5-4 to TRBJ2-4; 10 bases are a match to TRBD1. Germline V gene sequence: CDR1 SGHNT, CDR2 YYREEE (reference sequence). The CDR3 has 16 amino acids. Trimming removed 0 bases from V and 7 bases from J; junction bases left unmatched: 7. CDR3 DNA: TGTGCCAGCAGCTTGGCCGGGACAGGGGTCCCTAACATTCAGTACTTC. The encoded protein is CASSLAGTGVPNIQYF.

The V gene is TRBV7-2, the J gene TRBJ2-5; unclear D gene. V was trimmed by 3 bases and J by 2 bases, leaving 10 bases between them. The V gene's germline CDR1 is SGHTA and CDR2 FQGNSA. This CDR3 comprises 14 residues. CDR3 residues: CASSLYPQQETQYF. CDR3 coding DNA: TGTGCCAGCAGCTTGTACCCCCAGCAAGAGACCCAGTACTTC.

The chain combines TRBV7-2 with TRBJ2-5; no clear D gene. CDR1 and CDR2 from the germline V gene are SGHTA and FQGNSA. The CDR3 sequence is 13 residues long. Trimming stripped 4 bases from V and 3 bases from J, with 9 bases between. For the CDR3, the DNA is TGTGCCAGCAGCTCCCGAAGTAAAGAGACCCAGTACTTC. Protein sequence: CASSSRSKETQYF.

The rearrangement joins TRBV20-1 to TRBJ1-1; D ambiguous. The CDR3 consists of 11 residues. Germline V gene data show CDR1 as DFQATT and CDR2 as SNEGSKA (reference sequence). V was trimmed by 3 bases and J by 5 bases, leaving 7 bases between them. In DNA, the CDR3 is TGCAGTGCTAGGTGGCAAACTGAAGCTTTCTTT. It codes for CSARWQTEAFF.

The genes are TRBV19 and TRBJ1-2; 7 bases map to TRBD1. The germline CDR1 and CDR2 sequences are LNHDA and SQIVND (reference sequence). V lost 7 bases, J lost 8 bases, and 4 bases stayed unmatched. The CDR3 is made up of 11 amino acids. This CDR3 reads CASTDRVGYTF. In DNA, the CDR3 is TGTGCCAGTACTGACAGGGTCGGCTACACCTTC.